This T cell receptor beta chain was identified in a study of cytomegalovirus exposure and HLA in healthy donors. Concerning this clone: Its specificity is unknown.

Only in-frame clones appear in the TCRdb table, and some are missing; sequencing was by immunoSEQ multiplex PCR. Among approximately 230,000 clones, about 88% were seen once, and the ten largest hold around 12%. The CDR3 length is 14 residues. V lost 6 bases and J lost 7, with 15 bases in between. Germline values: CDR1 LNHDA, CDR2 SQIVND (reference sequence). Overall study findings and caveats: TCR clusters originating in the first cohort tended to co-occur in the roughly 120 validation repertoires, according to a later analysis. There were 150 or so TCR beta chains listed as cytomegalovirus-associated. Reports showed the classifier diagnosing cytomegalovirus status with high specificity and sensitivity. The majority of TCR sequences were rare, yet some public TCRs appeared in many donors.

This TCR came from a man aged 18 to 29 in good health and CMV-seropositive. The sample consisted of PBMCs. The chain is built from TRBV19 and TRBJ2-2; a possible D gene is TRBD2 (5 bases). The CDR3 DNA is TGTGCCAGTAGCCTTGGACTTCGCGTCGGGGAGCTGTTTTTT. Protein sequence: CASSLGLRVGELFF.